The 8 T cell receptor beta chains presented below share a single source sample, sequenced in a study of T cell changes during pregnancy in multiple sclerosis (dated by TCRdb to the late 2010s). Library preparation used the immunoSEQ multiplex PCR assay. TCRdb's version of the immuneACCESS table is confined to in-frame rearrangements and falls short of the full clone set. An unresolved V gene accounts for under half of the shortfall where checked; the remainder is of unknown origin. The sample yields approximately 70,000 clones; around 92% were counted once. The biggest ten clones account for over 0.8% of the sample. The material was peripheral blood, obtained in the first trimester of pregnancy. The receptors originated from a female donor in good health, enrolled as a control in a pregnancy study.

J is TRBJ2-7 and V is TRBV19, with TRBD1 matching over 12 bases. Germline-derived CDR1 and CDR2 are LNHDA and SQIVND (reference sequence). J was trimmed by 5 bases and V by 3 bases; bases with no gene match: 5. This CDR3 contains 15 residues. CDR3: CASSIRGQGADEQYF. CDR3 sequence (DNA): TGTGCCAGTAGTATTAGGGGACAGGGGGCCGACGAGCAGTACTTC.

This chain uses TRBV5-4 with TRBJ1-4, with D tentatively TRBD1 (5 bases). The CDR3 covers 14 residues. The germline V and J ends were trimmed by 0 bases and 7 bases, with 10 bases remaining between them. CDR1 SGHNT and CDR2 YYREEE come from the germline V gene (reference sequence). The CDR3 protein is CASSLDQGGEKLFF. In nucleotides, the CDR3 is TGTGCCAGCAGCTTGGATCAGGGCGGTGAAAAACTGTTTTTT.

The chain joins TRBV19 to TRBJ1-5; 7 bases line up with TRBD1. The junction had 8 bases not matched to a gene; V was cut back by 4 bases and J by 2 bases. The CDR3 sequence is 16 residues long. Germline V gene lookup returns CDR1 LNHDA and CDR2 SQIVND (reference sequence). The CDR3 nucleotides are TGTGCCAGTAGTAGGGACAGTGGGAATGGCAATCAGCCCCAGCATTTT. Translating it yields CASSRDSGNGNQPQHF.

This clone is a singleton in its sample. The chain joins TRBV19 to TRBJ1-1; 9 nucleotides agree with TRBD1. Trimming cost V 9 bases and J 6 bases; bases outside gene matches: 8. The CDR3 consists of 13 residues. Per germline, CDR1 LNHDA and CDR2 SQIVND (reference sequence). CDR3 amino acids: CASKQGALPEAFF. CDR3 nucleotides: TGTGCCAGCAAACAGGGGGCGCTTCCTGAAGCTTTCTTT.

This clone was found once. CDR3 residues: CSVEVRVRGQGSTGANVLTF. The CDR3 bases are TGCAGCGTTGAAGTTAGGGTGAGGGGACAGGGTTCTACTGGGGCCAACGTCCTGACTTTC. The rearrangement joins TRBV29-1 to TRBJ2-6; 9 positions match TRBD1. The V segment lost 1 base and the J segment 2 bases; nucleotides outside the gene matches: 15. Germline assignment: CDR1 SQVTM and CDR2 ANQGSEA. This CDR3 spans 20 amino acids.

This clone was counted a single time. The V call is TRBV2, the J call TRBJ2-3; the D gene is possibly TRBD1 (5 bases). The germline V and J ends were trimmed by 5 bases and 2 bases, with 8 bases remaining between them. Germline V gene lookup returns CDR1 SNHLY and CDR2 FYNNEI. The CDR3 runs 13 residues. This chain's CDR3 is CASSLGLTDTQYF. The CDR3 DNA reads TGTGCCAGCAGTCTGGGGCTCACAGATACGCAGTATTTT.

V and J are TRBV10-3 and TRBJ1-1; TRBD1 matches at 8 bases. The CDR3 is 16 amino acids. Germline-derived CDR1 and CDR2 are ENHRY and SYGVKD. Unmatched junction bases numbered 6, after V lost 3 bases and J lost 0 bases. CDR3 bases: TGTGCCATCAGTGAAGTTACAGGGGGACTGAACACTGAAGCTTTCTTT. This codes for CAISEVTGGLNTEAFF.

V is TRBV7-9 and J is TRBJ2-7; no firm D call. The CDR3 extends over 12 amino acids. Trimming pared 5 bases from V and 0 bases from J, leaving 5 bases between. Germline CDR1 and CDR2: SEHNR and FQNEAQ (reference sequence). Written as DNA, the CDR3 is TGTGCCAGCAGCCTGAGCTCCTACGAGCAGTACTTC. Translation gives CASSLSSYEQYF.